The present T cell receptor (beta chain) was sequenced within a study of CD8+CD57+ T cells in acquired aplastic anemia (dated 2018 in TCRdb). Regarding the study in general: Extracted DNA from sorted CD4+ and CD8+ cells averaged around 3.4 ug, ranging from roughly 0.17 to 27.4 ug. A CD8+CD57+ expansion meant a frequency higher than the mean frequency seen in healthy subjects. Findings and caveats that apply to the study as a whole: Patients and healthy controls showed no significant difference in CD8+ Simpson's diversity (P=0.060). Around 27 CD8+ CDR3 sequences were found to be shared between patients and controls, but these sequences appeared to be highly expressed in patients and within the immunodominant clones of the patients.

Expansion of CD8+CD57+ cells had been shown by flow cytometry in the patients chosen for sequencing. Every patient had a diagnosis of severe acquired aplastic anemia based on International Study of Aplastic Anemia and Agranulocytosis and Camitta criteria. No patient had received any therapy when blood was sampled. In this study, sorted CD4+ and CD8+ T cells from the blood of healthy subjects and of severe aplastic anemia patients had their TCR repertoires deep-sequenced. In the USA, patient enrollment took place under clinicaltrials.gov protocols 00001620, 01623167, 00001397, 00071045, 00081523 and 00961064. Ficoll-Paque density gradient centrifugation was used to isolate peripheral blood mononuclear cells. Before DNA extraction, CD4+ and CD8+ T cells were sorted by FACS or by magnetic beads. Genomic DNA was used as template for profiling of TCR beta VDJ combinations and CDR3 sequences. TCR repertoire sequencing was run on an Illumina HiSeq 2000. The authors' pipeline ran thus. TRBV/TRBJ rearrangement plots, CDR3 size and DJ length profiles, and Simpson's diversity index were used to assess repertoires. The most abundant DNA sequence in the deep sequencing data was defined as the immunodominant clone. CDR3 amino acid sequences were screened for sharing across subjects and were compared with published repertoires and the VDJdb database. The public reads were reprocessed in TCRdb via fastp at Q25 and MiXCR, keeping in-frame beta chains. Rows are combined by CDR3 protein, so each entry shows the most common genes and DNA. What appears here as the V and J calls and clone size reflects TCRdb's work, not the paper's. The sample profile shows hundreds of thousands of distinct CDR3 sequences; approximately 57% of them were found once. Around 1.3% of the sample is taken by the ten largest.

From its cysteine to its phenylalanine, the CDR3 spans 13 amino acids. Only the CDR3 DNA stays, 39 bases, in frame from base 1. Per the germline V gene, SGHTA is the CDR1 and FQGTGA is the CDR2. V trim: 4 bases; J trim: 3 bases; unmatched bases: 3. This clonotype was counted only a few times. It has no known antigen specificity. No base quality values were provided; no much bigger clone lies one nucleotide off. This receptor chain uses TRBV7-3 and TRBJ2-7, and TRBD1 aligns with 7 junction nucleotides. The receptor was derived from a human donor with aplastic anemia. Sequences were obtained from sorted CD4+, CD8+, or CD8+CD57+ T cells (not recorded which) from PBMCs. Read as DNA, the sequence is TGTGCCAGCAGCTATGCAGGGGGCTACGAGCAGTACTTC. Translated, it reads CASSYAGGYEQYF. This CDR3, with the reference TRBV7-3 and TRBJ2-7 proteins standing in past its ends, gives the full variable domain GAGVSQTPSNKVTEKGKYVELRCDPISGHTALYWYRQSLGQGPEFLIYFQGTGAADDSGLPNDRFFAVRPEGSVSTLKIQRTERGDSAVYLCASSYAGGYEQYFGPGTRLTVT.